The sequence of this T cell receptor (beta chain) was determined in a study of blood T cell repertoires in COVID-19. Germline V gene sequence: CDR1 MDHEN, CDR2 SYDVKM. This CDR3 comprises 10 residues. V lost 4 bases to trimming and J lost 8 bases, with 5 bases between them. The repertoire was sequenced with immunoSEQ multiplex PCR; TCRdb's copy has only in-frame clones and lacks some. Of some 80,000 clones listed, 70% to 90% were seen once; the top ten hold approximately 20%. The table lists this clone with a few counts. This TCR derives from a human donor in a cohort sampled during active COVID-19. The source material was peripheral blood. This chain joins TRBV28 and TRBJ1-1; possible D gene TRBD1, 5 bases. The DNA of the CDR3 is TGTGCCAGCAGTTCAGGGGAAGCTTTCTTT. The encoded protein is CASSSGEAFF.